Below, 20 T cell receptor beta chains from the same sample are listed, as sequenced in a study of metastatic and nonmetastatic thyroid tumors. MiXCR was used by TCRdb to re-call the PCR reads. The table records tens of thousands of clones, about 22% of them present only once. Thyroid surgery had not been preceded by any treatment in any patient. The sample was blood. The receptors were gathered from a male donor with papillary thyroid cancer or a benign thyroid nodule (not recorded which). Some clones in this sample may be carry-over from other donors' samples.

The V gene is TRBV6-4, the J gene TRBJ2-1; 8 nucleotides line up with TRBD2. This CDR3 region has 15 residues. The germline V gene has CDR1 MRHNA and CDR2 SNTAGT. The V and J ends lost 0 bases and 5 bases, in that order; junction bases with no gene match: 3. CDR3 coding DNA: TGTGCCAGCAGTGACTCCCGGGGGGGTAACAATGAGCAGTTCTTC. Protein: CASSDSRGGNNEQFF.

This clone has more than one count but fewer than ten. With a much larger clone just one base away, this may be a read error. The conserved closing phenylalanine or tryptophan is absent in this CDR3, likely reflecting a read error. The V and J genes are TRBV2 and TRBJ1-5; D is possibly TRBD1 (5 bases). The germline V gene has CDR1 SNHLY and CDR2 FYNNEI. This CDR3 comprises 12 residues. Trimming left V 8 bases short and J 1 base short, with 6 bases between. CDR3 residues: CASGDSNQPQHL. CDR3 sequence (DNA): TGTGCCAGCGGGGACAGCAATCAGCCCCAGCATCTT.

This clone was picked up one time. One end of the junction fails to match germline, which may point to a read error. The chain has TRBV20-1 and TRBJ2-2; TRBD1 matches 10 bases. The germline V gene encodes CDR1 DFQATT and CDR2 SNEGSKA (reference sequence). The CDR3 totals 16 residues. CDR3 in DNA: TGCAGTGCAATGGGGACAGGGGACCTGAACACCGGGCAGCTGTTTTTT. Protein product: CSAMGTGDLNTGQLFF.

Regarding this clone: Other DNA sequences in this sample translate to the same CDR3. This chain connects TRBV13 to TRBJ1-1; tentative D call: TRBD1 (5 bases). CDR1 is PRHDT and CDR2 is FYEKMQ in the germline V gene (reference sequence). Deletions cut 0 bases from V and 10 bases from J, with 6 bases between. This CDR3 region has 11 residues. The CDR3 reads CASSLGQGAFF. In nucleotides, the CDR3 is TGTGCCAGCAGCTTAGGGCAGGGAGCTTTCTTT.

The rearrangement joins TRBV11-2 to TRBJ2-3; 7 nucleotides match TRBD2. Germline V gives CDR1 SGHAT, CDR2 FQNNGV. V lost 5 bases and J lost 5; bases outside the gene matches: 10. This CDR3 has 15 amino acids. The DNA of the CDR3 is TGTGCCAGCAGCCTGGGGTGGGCGGGAGTAGATACGCAGTATTTT. It encodes CASSLGWAGVDTQYF.

The chain combines TRBV5-1 with TRBJ2-3, with 13 bases identical to TRBD2. Trimming cost V 7 bases and J 9 bases; bases outside gene matches: 8. CDR1 and CDR2 (germline): SGHRS, YFSETQ. CDR3 length: 14 residues. The chain's CDR3 is CASWTSGSRETQYF. The CDR3 nucleotides are TGCGCCAGCTGGACTAGCGGGAGTCGGGAAACGCAGTATTTT.

In its sample, this clone was seen many times. V gene TRBV9 combines with J gene TRBJ2-3, with 10 bases matching TRBD1. Losses at the gene ends were 0 bases for V and 10 bases for J; bases not matched to a gene: 8. The germline CDR1 and CDR2 sequences are SGDLS and YYNGEE. The CDR3 has 15 amino acids. The CDR3 sequence: CASSVAGTGAAPQYF. CDR3 coding DNA: TGTGCCAGCAGCGTAGCGGGGACAGGGGCGGCTCCGCAGTATTTT.

The V and J genes are TRBV5-1 and TRBJ2-2; perhaps TRBD2 as D (5 bases). This CDR3 comprises 16 residues. Trimming left V 1 base short and J 5 bases short, with 15 bases between. Germline V CDR1 and CDR2: SGHRS, YFSETQ. The CDR3: CASSLLTSSGTGELFF. As DNA, the CDR3 is TGCGCCAGCAGCTTGCTCACCTCCTCGGGGACCGGGGAGCTGTTTTTT.

This clone was recorded at least ten times. The genes are TRBV13 and TRBJ2-5, with 10 bases lining up with TRBD1. The V gene end was trimmed by 2 bases and the J gene end by 5 bases; junction bases not matched to a gene: 2. The germline gives CDR1 PRHDT, CDR2 FYEKMQ (reference sequence). This CDR3 region has 14 residues. The CDR3 spells CASSLWDRGETQYF. CDR3 bases: TGTGCCAGCAGCTTATGGGACAGGGGTGAGACCCAGTACTTC.

This clone was seen at least ten times. CDR3: CAIREGNYGYTF. The CDR3, as DNA: TGTGCCATCAGGGAGGGGAACTATGGCTACACCTTC. The chain employs TRBV10-3 and TRBJ1-2; a possible D gene is TRBD1 (5 bases). The germline V gene has CDR1 ENHRY and CDR2 SYGVKD. The CDR3 totals 12 residues. V lost 6 bases and J 2 bases, leaving 7 bases between the germline ends.

This clone is medium-sized (0.01 to 0.1%) within its sample. J is TRBJ1-1 and V is TRBV12-3 or TRBV12-4; D may be TRBD1 (5 bases). The CDR3 totals 14 residues. The germline V and J ends were trimmed by 4 bases and 4 bases, with 13 bases remaining between them. The CDR3 region is CASSWDGEGTEAFF. The CDR3, as DNA: TGTGCCAGCAGTTGGGACGGCGAGGGCACTGAAGCTTTCTTT.

This clone was recorded a few times. The chain links TRBV19 to TRBJ1-4; perhaps TRBD1 as D (6 bases). Trimming pared 3 bases from V and 4 bases from J, leaving 9 bases between. The germline CDR1 and CDR2 sequences are LNHDA and SQIVND (reference sequence). CDR3 length equals 14 residues. The CDR3 DNA reads as TGTGCCAGTAGTATCCGGACAGATAATGAAAAACTGTTTTTT. This gives the protein CASSIRTDNEKLFF.

This clone has a count of ten or more. This rearrangement joins TRBV10-3 to TRBJ2-1, with TRBD1 matching 12 bases. This CDR3 is 13 amino acids long. In germline, CDR1 is ENHRY, CDR2 SYGVKD. The ends lost 9 bases at V and 6 bases at J; junction bases unmatched: 3. The CDR3 loop is CAIPGQGANEQFF. CDR3 nucleotides: TGTGCCATTCCGGGACAGGGGGCCAATGAGCAGTTCTTC.

At least ten counts were recorded for this clone. V is TRBV5-1 and J is TRBJ2-3, with a possible D match to TRBD2 (7 bases). Germline lookup yields CDR1 SGHRS and CDR2 YFSETQ. The V gene lost 0 bases and the J gene lost 0 bases, with 17 bases spanning the gap. The CDR3 has 18 residues. Here the CDR3 reads CASSLASGASGSTDTQYF. The CDR3 DNA is TGCGCCAGCAGCTTGGCCTCAGGGGCTAGCGGAAGCACAGATACGCAGTATTTT.

Many counts were recorded for this clone. The chain employs TRBV5-4 and TRBJ1-4, with D perhaps matching TRBD1 (5 bases). V lost 3 bases to trimming and J lost 8 bases, with 17 bases between them. The V gene's germline CDR1 is SGHNT and CDR2 YYREEE (reference sequence). This CDR3 contains 15 residues. The CDR3 bases are TGTGCCAGCAGCTCACTAGGAGGGGCGGAGGAAAAACTGTTTTTT. Translated: CASSSLGGAEEKLFF.

This clone was counted between two and nine times. The chain is built from TRBV24-1 and TRBJ1-1; weak D call: TRBD1 (5 bases). Per germline, CDR1 KGHDR and CDR2 SFDVKD. V gave up 2 bases and J gave up 3 bases, with 12 bases separating them. The CDR3 sequence is 15 residues long. The CDR3: CATSDSRGTYTEAFF. The CDR3 DNA sequence: TGTGCCACCAGTGATTCTCGGGGGACGTACACTGAAGCTTTCTTT.

This clone was picked up many times. The CDR3 region has the DNA TGTGCCAGCAGCTTGGGCTTGGGTGGAGCAGGGACTAATGAAAAACTGTTTTTT. Translation gives CASSLGLGGAGTNEKLFF. This chain joins TRBV11-2 and TRBJ1-4, with TRBD1 as a possible D gene (5 bases). Germline values: CDR1 SGHAT, CDR2 FQNNGV. The CDR3 length is 18 residues. Trimming cost V 3 bases and J 2 bases, with 19 bases left between them.

The genes are TRBV20-1 and TRBJ2-1; D uncertain. CDR3 length equals 10 residues. Trimming left V 8 bases short and J 7 bases short, with 9 bases between. CDR1 is DFQATT, CDR2 SNEGSKA, per germline (reference sequence). CDR3 sequence (DNA): TGCAGTATCATGGGGAATGAGCAGTTCTTC. It is translated as CSIMGNEQFF.

The table lists this clone with a few counts. The chain combines TRBV4-1 with TRBJ2-2, with D uncertain. The V gene lost 4 bases and the J gene lost 8 bases, with 14 bases spanning the gap. Germline loops: CDR1 MGHRA, CDR2 YSYEKL. This CDR3 contains 14 residues. The CDR3 region has the DNA TGCGCCAGCAGCCCACGACCCCCCATGGGGGAGCTGTTTTTT. This translates into CASSPRPPMGELFF.

This clone has ten or more counts. The CDR3 loop reads CASSFTGTGYEQYF. The CDR3 nucleotides are TGCGCCAGCAGCTTTACGGGGACAGGCTACGAGCAGTACTTC. The chain uses TRBV5-1 and TRBJ2-7, with TRBD1 identical over 8 bases. The V segment lost 2 bases and the J segment 3 bases; nucleotides outside the gene matches: 4. In germline, CDR1 is SGHRS, CDR2 YFSETQ. This CDR3 comprises 14 residues.